These T cell receptor beta chains were read from a single sample in a study of blood T cells in healthy people across ages. TCRdb reprocessed the 5' RACE reads via MiXCR and lists one record per CDR3 protein. The table lists roughly 1,300,000 distinct CDR3 sequences, approximately 60% of them singletons. What was sequenced was blood. These receptors came from a man aged 18 to 29 in good health. The CDR3 runs from the conserved cysteine through the conserved F or W. The order of the fields is clone size, V gene, J gene, D gene, CDR3 DNA, CDR3 protein. A D gene is named only where the DNA matches it firmly. Not every row has a clone size; where given, it reads once, few, many or a size class.

abundance: few; v_gene: TRBV25-1; j_gene: TRBJ2-7; d_gene: NA; CDR3nt: TGTGCCAGCAGCCCACGGCACAGCAGGAGCTCCTACGAGCAGTACTTC; CDR3aa: CASSPRHSRSSYEQYF
abundance: NA; v_gene: TRBV27; j_gene: TRBJ1-1; d_gene: NA; CDR3nt: TGTGCCAGCAGTGTATGGCCGGCGAACACTGAAGCTTTCTTT; CDR3aa: CASSVWPANTEAFF
abundance: NA; v_gene: TRBV20-1; j_gene: TRBJ2-5; d_gene: NA; CDR3nt: TGCAGTGCTAGAGAGTTGGGGGTGCCGTACTTC; CDR3aa: CSARELGVPYF
abundance: NA; v_gene: TRBV2; j_gene: TRBJ2-5; d_gene: TRBD1; CDR3nt: TGTGCCAGCAGTGATTTGGACAGGGGGCTGGGGAAGTACTTC; CDR3aa: CASSDLDRGLGKYF
abundance: NA; v_gene: TRBV4-3; j_gene: TRBJ2-4; d_gene: TRBD1; CDR3nt: TGCGCCAGCAGCCAAGAGGTTTACAGGGGGTTAGCCAAAAACATTCAGTACTTC; CDR3aa: CASSQEVYRGLAKNIQYF
abundance: NA; v_gene: TRBV4-1; j_gene: TRBJ2-3; d_gene: TRBD1; CDR3nt: TGCGCCAGCAGCCCGACAGGGTTGGATACGCAGTATTTT; CDR3aa: CASSPTGLDTQYF
abundance: NA; v_gene: TRBV20-1; j_gene: TRBJ2-2; d_gene: NA; CDR3nt: TGCAGTGCTAGACCGGGCGGGGTGGTGGCCGGGGAGCTGTTTTTT; CDR3aa: CSARPGGVVAGELFF
abundance: few; v_gene: TRBV7-2; j_gene: TRBJ2-7; d_gene: NA; CDR3nt: TGTGCCAGCAGCTTTCGGGAGACCACTTACGAGCAGTACTTC; CDR3aa: CASSFRETTYEQYF
abundance: NA; v_gene: TRBV29-1; j_gene: TRBJ2-1; d_gene: NA; CDR3nt: TGCAGCGTTAGCGTCGGGGCTGGCAATGAGCAGTTCTTC; CDR3aa: CSVSVGAGNEQFF
abundance: few; v_gene: TRBV15; j_gene: TRBJ1-4; d_gene: NA; CDR3nt: TGTGCCACCAGCAGAGTGGGGGCGGGGGAAAAACTGTTTTTT; CDR3aa: CATSRVGAGEKLFF
abundance: NA; v_gene: TRBV7-9; j_gene: TRBJ2-4; d_gene: TRBD1; CDR3nt: TGTGCCAGCAGCTTAGGGACAGGGGGGAGGATTCAGTACTTC; CDR3aa: CASSLGTGGRIQYF
abundance: once; v_gene: TRBV29-1; j_gene: TRBJ2-7; d_gene: TRBD1; CDR3nt: TGCAGCGTTGAAGGGAGGGGGACAGGATACGAGCAGTACTTC; CDR3aa: CSVEGRGTGYEQYF
abundance: NA; v_gene: TRBV15; j_gene: TRBJ2-3; d_gene: NA; CDR3nt: TGTGCCACCAGCAGAGGTAGTGGGTCCACAGATACGCAGTATTTT; CDR3aa: CATSRGSGSTDTQYF
abundance: NA; v_gene: TRBV7-2; j_gene: TRBJ2-2; d_gene: TRBD2; CDR3nt: TGTGCCAGCAGCTCGAGGCCGGGACTAGCGGGAGTAGTCGGGGAGCTGTTTTTT; CDR3aa: CASSSRPGLAGVVGELFF
abundance: few; v_gene: TRBV20-1; j_gene: TRBJ2-7; d_gene: NA; CDR3nt: TGCAGTGCTAATGACCGGGGGTCCTTTGGAACCTACGAGCAGTACTTC; CDR3aa: CSANDRGSFGTYEQYF
abundance: few; v_gene: TRBV7-6; j_gene: TRBJ2-5; d_gene: NA; CDR3nt: TGTGCCAGCAGCTTAGCGATGGTGGAGACCCAGTACTTC; CDR3aa: CASSLAMVETQYF
abundance: few; v_gene: TRBV5-1; j_gene: TRBJ2-7; d_gene: TRBD1; CDR3nt: TGCGCCAGCAGCTTGGCCCCGGGACAGGGTCCCGAGCAGTACTTC; CDR3aa: CASSLAPGQGPEQYF
abundance: NA; v_gene: TRBV6-1; j_gene: TRBJ2-3; d_gene: TRBD1; CDR3nt: TGTGCCAGCAGTGAAGGGTTTGGGACAGGAGACACAGATACGCAGTATTTT; CDR3aa: CASSEGFGTGDTDTQYF
abundance: few; v_gene: TRBV15; j_gene: TRBJ2-5; d_gene: NA; CDR3nt: TGTGCCACCAGCAGAGACATTCAAGAGACCCAGTACTTC; CDR3aa: CATSRDIQETQYF
abundance: NA; v_gene: TRBV7-2; j_gene: TRBJ2-1; d_gene: TRBD2; CDR3nt: TGTGCCAGCAGCTCGATAGCGGGACTGCAGTTCTTC; CDR3aa: CASSSIAGLQFF
abundance: NA; v_gene: TRBV20-1; j_gene: TRBJ2-3; d_gene: TRBD2; CDR3nt: TGCAGTGTTCACCAGGACGGGAGGGCAGATACGCAGTATTTT; CDR3aa: CSVHQDGRADTQYF
abundance: NA; v_gene: TRBV6-5; j_gene: TRBJ2-7; d_gene: NA; CDR3nt: TGTGCCAGCAGTCCAACCACATTGGCGAGAAGAGAGCAGTACTTC; CDR3aa: CASSPTTLARREQYF
abundance: many; v_gene: TRBV4-2; j_gene: TRBJ2-5; d_gene: TRBD2; CDR3nt: TGTGCCAGCAGCCAAGACCCGGGGGGGCAAGAGACCCAGTACTTC; CDR3aa: CASSQDPGGQETQYF
abundance: NA; v_gene: TRBV20-1; j_gene: TRBJ1-1; d_gene: NA; CDR3nt: TGCAGTGCTACTCCAGGGGCTAGAACTGAAGCTTTCTTT; CDR3aa: CSATPGARTEAFF
abundance: NA; v_gene: TRBV6-2/TRBV6-3; j_gene: TRBJ2-7; d_gene: TRBD1; CDR3nt: TGTGCCAGCAGCTCGGACAGGGGAATCGACGAGCAGTACTTC; CDR3aa: CASSSDRGIDEQYF
abundance: few; v_gene: TRBV5-1; j_gene: TRBJ2-1; d_gene: TRBD1; CDR3nt: TGCGCCAGTACAGCCGGGACAGGGGGTGGCAATGAGCAGTTCTTC; CDR3aa: CASTAGTGGGNEQFF
abundance: NA; v_gene: TRBV20-1; j_gene: TRBJ1-1; d_gene: NA; CDR3nt: TGCAGTGCTAGAGATTCCCCTTGGTCTTTCTTT; CDR3aa: CSARDSPWSFF
abundance: NA; v_gene: TRBV10-3; j_gene: TRBJ2-7; d_gene: TRBD2; CDR3nt: TGTGCCATCAGTGAGGCCTTGGGACTAGCAGGAATGACCTACGAGCAGTACTTC; CDR3aa: CAISEALGLAGMTYEQYF
abundance: many; v_gene: TRBV29-1; j_gene: TRBJ2-5; d_gene: NA; CDR3nt: TGCAGCGTTCCCCGCAGGGAAGAAGAGACCCAGTACTTC; CDR3aa: CSVPRREEETQYF
abundance: NA; v_gene: TRBV6-4; j_gene: TRBJ2-2; d_gene: TRBD1; CDR3nt: TGTGCCAGCAGAGGGGACAGCTCCTACACCGGGGAGCTGTTTTTT; CDR3aa: CASRGDSSYTGELFF
abundance: NA; v_gene: TRBV6-5; j_gene: TRBJ2-5; d_gene: NA; CDR3nt: TGTGCCAGCAGTTTCCACAACTCGGCGACCCAGTACTTC; CDR3aa: CASSFHNSATQYF
abundance: NA; v_gene: TRBV20-1; j_gene: TRBJ2-5; d_gene: NA; CDR3nt: TGCAGTGCGGACAACAGGGTAGGGGAGACCCAGTACTTC; CDR3aa: CSADNRVGETQYF
abundance: few; v_gene: TRBV9; j_gene: TRBJ1-4; d_gene: NA; CDR3nt: TGTGCCAGTTCATCCGGGACCGCCCCCGAAAAACTGTTTTTT; CDR3aa: CASSSGTAPEKLFF
abundance: NA; v_gene: TRBV27; j_gene: TRBJ2-1; d_gene: TRBD2; CDR3nt: TGTGCCAGCACGAAGCGGGGTGTCTACAATGAGCAGTTCTTC; CDR3aa: CASTKRGVYNEQFF
abundance: NA; v_gene: TRBV2; j_gene: TRBJ2-7; d_gene: NA; CDR3nt: TGTGCCAGCAGTGTCAGCTACAGCTCCTACGAGCAGTACTTC; CDR3aa: CASSVSYSSYEQYF
abundance: few; v_gene: TRBV7-9; j_gene: TRBJ2-3; d_gene: NA; CDR3nt: TGTGCCAGCAGCTTTTCCGGAGCCAGGTCTACGCAGTATTTT; CDR3aa: CASSFSGARSTQYF
abundance: NA; v_gene: TRBV27; j_gene: TRBJ2-7; d_gene: NA; CDR3nt: TGTGCCAGCAGTTCCTCCGGGACACCCTACGAGTACTTC; CDR3aa: CASSSSGTPYEYF
abundance: NA; v_gene: TRBV15; j_gene: TRBJ1-1; d_gene: NA; CDR3nt: TGTGCCACCCTGGATGGGGGGAGCTTCGTAGCTTTCTTT; CDR3aa: CATLDGGSFVAFF
abundance: once; v_gene: TRBV3-1; j_gene: TRBJ2-7; d_gene: NA; CDR3nt: TGTGCCAGCAGTAGCCATGTCTACGAGCAGTACTTC; CDR3aa: CASSSHVYEQYF
abundance: NA; v_gene: TRBV6-5; j_gene: TRBJ2-3; d_gene: NA; CDR3nt: TGTGCCAGCAGTTTTGGGTTAGGTAGCACAGATACGCAGTATTTT; CDR3aa: CASSFGLGSTDTQYF
abundance: few; v_gene: TRBV4-3; j_gene: TRBJ2-7; d_gene: NA; CDR3nt: TGCGCCAGCAGCTTTAACAGGCGCTTCCTCGACGAGCAGTACTTC; CDR3aa: CASSFNRRFLDEQYF
abundance: NA; v_gene: TRBV4-1; j_gene: TRBJ2-3; d_gene: TRBD2; CDR3nt: TGCGCCAGCAGCAACCGGGACAAGGGACTAGCGGGGCCCACAGATACGCAGTATTTT; CDR3aa: CASSNRDKGLAGPTDTQYF
abundance: few; v_gene: TRBV7-6; j_gene: TRBJ1-6; d_gene: NA; CDR3nt: TGTGCCAGCAGCTTACAGCGCGTAAGCTCCTATAATTCACCCCTCCACTTT; CDR3aa: CASSLQRVSSYNSPLHF
abundance: NA; v_gene: TRBV5-1; j_gene: TRBJ2-3; d_gene: TRBD2; CDR3nt: TGCGCCAGCAGGCCCGGGACTAGGGCCCTTGATACGCAGTATTTT; CDR3aa: CASRPGTRALDTQYF
abundance: few; v_gene: TRBV29-1; j_gene: TRBJ2-5; d_gene: NA; CDR3nt: TGCAGCGCCACACTGGACTCGGAGAGGGAGACCCAGTACTTC; CDR3aa: CSATLDSERETQYF
abundance: once; v_gene: TRBV20-1; j_gene: TRBJ2-7; d_gene: NA; CDR3nt: TGCAGTGCGCAATACAGGGATCGGAGATACGAGCAGTACTTC; CDR3aa: CSAQYRDRRYEQYF
abundance: NA; v_gene: TRBV3-1; j_gene: TRBJ2-6; d_gene: NA; CDR3nt: TGTGCCAGCAGCCCAGACAGGTCTCGAGCCAACGTCCTGACTTTC; CDR3aa: CASSPDRSRANVLTF
abundance: NA; v_gene: TRBV9; j_gene: TRBJ2-7; d_gene: NA; CDR3nt: TGTGCCAGCAGCGTAGGTAGGGCTAGCTCCTACGAGCAGTACTTC; CDR3aa: CASSVGRASSYEQYF